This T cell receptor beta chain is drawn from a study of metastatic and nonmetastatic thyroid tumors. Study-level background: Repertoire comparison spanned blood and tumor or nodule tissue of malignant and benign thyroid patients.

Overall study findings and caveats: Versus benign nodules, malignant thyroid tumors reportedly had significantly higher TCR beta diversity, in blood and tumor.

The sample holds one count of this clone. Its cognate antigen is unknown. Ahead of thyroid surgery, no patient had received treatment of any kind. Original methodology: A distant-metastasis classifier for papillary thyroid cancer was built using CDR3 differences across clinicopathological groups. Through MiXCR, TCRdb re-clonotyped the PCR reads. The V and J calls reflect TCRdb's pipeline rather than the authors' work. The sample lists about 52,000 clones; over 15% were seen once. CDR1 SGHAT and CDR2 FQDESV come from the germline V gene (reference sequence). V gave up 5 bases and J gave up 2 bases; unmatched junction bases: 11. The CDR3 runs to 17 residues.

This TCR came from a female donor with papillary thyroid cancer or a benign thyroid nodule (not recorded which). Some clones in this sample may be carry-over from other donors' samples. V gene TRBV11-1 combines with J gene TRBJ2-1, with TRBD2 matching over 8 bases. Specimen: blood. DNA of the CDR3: TGTGCCAGCAGCCCCCGGGAGGGAGGCACCACCTACAATGAGCAGTTCTTC. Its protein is CASSPREGGTTYNEQFF.